This T cell receptor (beta chain) was identified during a study of cytomegalovirus exposure and HLA in healthy donors. Trimming at V came to 1 base and at J to 10 bases, leaving 1 base not matched to a gene. Germline CDR1 reads GTSNPN; CDR2 reads SVGIG (reference sequence). The CDR3 has 13 amino acids. Both 60 Vbeta primers and 13 Jbeta primers went into the PCR. Produced via immunoSEQ multiplex PCR; TCRdb's table is partial and in-frame only. This sample has 150,000 to 200,000 clones, with about 90% found just once. This chain connects TRBV30 to TRBJ1-6; 10 positions match TRBD1. Input material: PBMCs. This sequence originates from a boy between 2 and 10 years old in good health and CMV-seronegative. CDR3 amino acids: CAWSGTGGSPLHF. CDR3 nucleotide sequence: TGTGCCTGGAGTGGGACAGGGGGATCACCCCTCCACTTT.